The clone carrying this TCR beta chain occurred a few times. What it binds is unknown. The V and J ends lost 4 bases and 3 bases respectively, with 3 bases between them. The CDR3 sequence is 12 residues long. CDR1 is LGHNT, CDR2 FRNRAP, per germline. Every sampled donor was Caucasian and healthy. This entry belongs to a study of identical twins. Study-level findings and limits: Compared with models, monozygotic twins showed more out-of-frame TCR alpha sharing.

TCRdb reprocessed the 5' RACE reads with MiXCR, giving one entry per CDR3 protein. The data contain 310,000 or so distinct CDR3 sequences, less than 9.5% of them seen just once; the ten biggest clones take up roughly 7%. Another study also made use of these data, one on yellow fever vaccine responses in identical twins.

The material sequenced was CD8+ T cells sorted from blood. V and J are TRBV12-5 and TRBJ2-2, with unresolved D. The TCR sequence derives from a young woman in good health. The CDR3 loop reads CASGSYTGELFF. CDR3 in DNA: TGTGCTAGTGGTTCGTACACCGGGGAGCTGTTTTTT.